This is a list of T cell receptor beta chains from one sample in a study of response to subunit inactivated influenza vaccine. MiXCR, applied by TCRdb to the RT-PCR reads, yields one record per CDR3 protein. Of around 710,000 distinct CDR3 sequences listed, about 15% are singletons. The sample in question was PBMCs from blood, obtained 14 to 15 days before vaccination. The receptor set was obtained from a man aged 50-60 years who received an inactivated influenza vaccine. Both conserved end residues are part of each CDR3. D genes are given only for firm matches. Clone size is not always given. Where it is, it says once, few, many or a class for expanded clones.

D	J	size	V	DNA	CDR3
TRBD2	TRBJ2-3	many	TRBV20-1	TGCAGTGCTCGGACTAGACCAAGCACAGATACGCAGTATTTT	CSARTRPSTDTQYF
-	TRBJ1-5	few	TRBV12-3/TRBV12-4	TGTGCCAGCAGTTTGTTAGCCCAGCCCCAGCATTTT	CASSLLAQPQHF
TRBD2	TRBJ2-1	-	TRBV6-2/TRBV6-3	TGTGCCAGCAGCCCCGGGACTAGCGGGGATTATGAGCAGTTCTTC	CASSPGTSGDYEQFF
TRBD1	TRBJ1-2	many	TRBV3-1	TGTGCCAGCAGCCCGACAGGGTCTAACTATGGCTACACCTTC	CASSPTGSNYGYTF
TRBD2	TRBJ2-7	-	TRBV27	TGTGCCAGCAGTTATTCTGGGGAGGGGTACGAGCAGTACTTC	CASSYSGEGYEQYF
-	TRBJ2-7	few	TRBV29-1	TGCAGCACGATTTTCTACGTATTGGTAAAGCAGTACTTC	CSTIFYVLVKQYF
-	TRBJ2-7	-	TRBV28	TGTGCCAGCAGTTTATCTCGGCCCCCCTACGAGCAGTACTTC	CASSLSRPPYEQYF
-	TRBJ2-1	-	TRBV6-1	TGTGCCAGCACCCAATCCGGAAACAATGAGCAGTTCTTC	CASTQSGNNEQFF
TRBD2	TRBJ2-1	many	TRBV20-1	TGCAGTGCAATAGCGGGAGGGCCCCACAATGAGCAGTTCTTC	CSAIAGGPHNEQFF
-	TRBJ1-6	many	TRBV15	TGTGCCACCAGCAGAGTGGAGGGTTTCGGGTCACCCCTCCACTTT	CATSRVEGFGSPLHF
-	TRBJ2-7	-	TRBV5-1	TGCGCCAGCAAAGCCTATGGGGGGCTCTACGAGCAGTACTTC	CASKAYGGLYEQYF
-	TRBJ2-2	-	TRBV5-1	TGCGCCAGCAGCCGAACTTCCCCGAACACCGGGGAGCTGTTTTTT	CASSRTSPNTGELFF
-	TRBJ2-3	many	TRBV29-1	TGCAGCGTTGACCCGGGAGTCACAGATACGCAGTATTTT	CSVDPGVTDTQYF
-	TRBJ2-5	few	TRBV4-3	TGCGCCAGCAGCCAAGAGAGGCTAGCTGGTGAGACCCAGTACTTC	CASSQERLAGETQYF
TRBD2	TRBJ2-5	-	TRBV4-3	TGCGCCAGCAGCCAAGAACTCCTAGCGGGAGGAGTGACCCAGTACTTC	CASSQELLAGGVTQYF
TRBD1	TRBJ1-3	few	TRBV6-5	TGTGCCAGCAGTTACGCGACAGGGTGGGCTGGAAACACCATATATTTT	CASSYATGWAGNTIYF
-	TRBJ1-1	-	TRBV28	TGTGCCAGTGGATTGGACAGAACTGAAGCTTTCTTT	CASGLDRTEAFF
-	TRBJ2-6	-	TRBV11-2	TGTGCCAGCAGCCCTTCCGGAAGTCAGTACGTCTCTGGGGCCAACGTCCTGACTTTC	CASSPSGSQYVSGANVLTF
-	TRBJ1-2	-	TRBV6-5	TGTGCCAGCAGTTACACCTTTTCGACAGCTAACTATGGCTACACCTTC	CASSYTFSTANYGYTF
TRBD1	TRBJ1-3	few	TRBV6-5	TGTGCCAGCAGTTCGGGACAGGGGTGGGGAAACACCATATATTTT	CASSSGQGWGNTIYF
TRBD2	TRBJ2-1	few	TRBV20-1	TGCAGAATGGGGGGAGGGCCTAATGAGCAGTTCTTC	CRMGGGPNEQFF
-	TRBJ1-4	-	TRBV7-9	TGTGCCAGCAGCAAACAGGGACTTAATGAAAAACTGTTTTTT	CASSKQGLNEKLFF
TRBD1	TRBJ2-1	-	TRBV20-1	TGCAGTGCTAGAGGGACAGGGATCTTTTACAATGAGCAGTTCTTC	CSARGTGIFYNEQFF
TRBD1	TRBJ2-5	many	TRBV28	TGTGCCAGTGCCGGGACAGAGAGGCAAGAGACCCAGTACTTC	CASAGTERQETQYF
-	TRBJ2-5	-	TRBV2	TGTGCCAGCAGTACCGGGATTACTGAGACCCAGTACTTC	CASSTGITETQYF
-	TRBJ1-1	few	TRBV4-2	TGTGCCAGCAGCCCTGCCACAGCGAACACTGAAGCTTTCTTT	CASSPATANTEAFF
TRBD2	TRBJ2-7	-	TRBV28	TGTGCCAGCAGCCGGGGGAGGGACTACGAGCAGTACTTC	CASSRGRDYEQYF
TRBD2	TRBJ2-1	few	TRBV4-3	TGCGCCAGCAGCCAAGGTAGTTGGACTAGCATCTACAATGAGCAGTTCTTC	CASSQGSWTSIYNEQFF
TRBD2	TRBJ2-1	-	TRBV5-6	TGTGCCAGCAGCTTGGAAATTGCGGGGGTTTACAATGAGCAGTTCTTC	CASSLEIAGVYNEQFF